A selection of T cell receptor beta chains follows, all from one sample in a study of cytomegalovirus exposure and HLA in healthy donors. Repertoires were generated with immunoSEQ multiplex PCR, while TCRdb's copy carries only in-frame clones and drops some. Of about 200,000 clones in the sample, about nine tenths were seen once. The specimen was PBMCs. The receptors were sampled from a boy aged 2 to 10 in good health and CMV-seronegative. Both conserved end residues are part of each CDR3. A D gene is named only where the DNA matches it firmly. A row's size may be missing; if present it is once, few, many or a size class.

J gene,clone size,D gene,CDR3 length,V gene,CDR3 protein,CDR3 DNA
TRBJ1-1,NA,TRBD1,15,TRBV4-1,CASSQDGTGSRVAFF,TGCGCCAGCAGCCAAGATGGGACAGGGTCTCGGGTAGCTTTCTTT
TRBJ2-3,NA,TRBD2,14,TRBV5-4,CASSLGLAGAAQYF,TGTGCCAGCAGCCTAGGACTAGCGGGAGCTGCGCAGTATTTT
TRBJ2-1,NA,TRBD1,15,TRBV5-1,CASSLADRGADEQFF,TGCGCCAGCAGCTTGGCTGACAGGGGGGCCGATGAGCAGTTCTTC
TRBJ1-1,NA,NA,14,TRBV5-4,CASTPQSSNTEAFF,TGTGCCAGCACGCCCCAGTCCTCCAACACTGAAGCTTTCTTT
TRBJ2-7,NA,TRBD2,14,TRBV15,CATSTGLAHYEQYF,TGTGCCACCAGCACGGGACTAGCTCACTACGAGCAGTACTTC
TRBJ2-7,NA,TRBD2,16,TRBV6-1,CASSDFDAGGWYEQYF,TGTGCCAGCAGTGATTTTGATGCGGGAGGGTGGTACGAGCAGTACTTC
TRBJ2-3,NA,TRBD2,16,TRBV5-1,CASSWGPAGVTDTQYF,TGCGCCAGCAGCTGGGGCCCAGCGGGGGTTACAGATACGCAGTATTTT
TRBJ1-1,NA,TRBD1,17,TRBV27,CASSSRQGQLLNTEAFF,TGTGCCAGCAGTTCCAGACAGGGCCAACTTCTTAACACTGAAGCTTTCTTT
TRBJ2-1,NA,NA,14,TRBV5-1,CATAPGLAYNEQFF,TGCGCCACCGCACCGGGACTGGCTTACAATGAGCAGTTCTTC
TRBJ2-5,NA,NA,14,TRBV6-1,CASSASPRQETQYF,TGTGCCAGCAGTGCTTCCCCCCGGCAAGAGACCCAGTACTTC
TRBJ2-1,NA,TRBD2,15,TRBV14,CASSQIAGPYNEQFF,TGTGCCAGCAGCCAAATAGCGGGGCCCTACAATGAGCAGTTCTTC
TRBJ2-4,NA,NA,11,TRBV6-6,CASGPESIQYF,TGTGCCAGCGGCCCTGAAAGCATTCAGTACTTC
TRBJ2-2,NA,TRBD2,18,TRBV27,CASSFKTSGSSYTGELFF,TGTGCCAGCAGTTTTAAGACTAGCGGGAGCTCGTACACCGGGGAGCTGTTTTTT
TRBJ2-5,NA,TRBD1,14,TRBV19,CASGPGQSQETQYF,TGTGCCAGTGGCCCGGGACAGTCCCAAGAGACCCAGTACTTC
TRBJ2-2,NA,NA,13,TRBV18,CASSDSNTGELFF,TGTGCCAGCTCGGACTCGAACACCGGGGAGCTGTTTTTT
TRBJ2-7,NA,NA,15,TRBV7-3,CASSPGSISSYEQYF,TGTGCCAGCAGCCCTGGTTCCATTAGCTCCTACGAGCAGTACTTC
TRBJ1-1,NA,NA,13,TRBV19,CASSLGENTEAFF,TGTGCCAGTAGTCTCGGGGAGAACACTGAAGCTTTCTTT
TRBJ1-4,NA,TRBD1,16,TRBV30,CAWCQKPGQGMEKLFF,TGTGCCTGGTGCCAGAAACCGGGACAGGGGATGGAGAAACTGTTTTTT
TRBJ1-5,NA,TRBD1,15,TRBV19,CASNAGQGQNQPQHF,TGTGCCAGTAATGCGGGACAGGGGCAGAATCAGCCCCAGCATTTT
TRBJ2-1,NA,TRBD1,15,TRBV27,CASSLGTGSYNEQFF,TGTGCCAGCAGTTTAGGGACAGGGTCCTACAATGAGCAGTTCTTC
TRBJ2-6,NA,NA,15,TRBV5-1,CASSSPESGANVLTF,TGCGCCAGCAGCAGCCCGGAGTCTGGGGCCAACGTCCTGACTTTC
TRBJ1-6,few,TRBD1,15,TRBV6-6,CASSLTQGAPSPLHF,TGTGCCAGCAGTCTCACACAGGGGGCACCATCACCCCTCCACTTT
TRBJ1-5,NA,TRBD1,15,TRBV4-1,CASSRSGTDYQPQHF,TGCGCCAGCAGCCGGTCCGGGACAGATTATCAGCCCCAGCATTTT
TRBJ2-1,NA,NA,15,TRBV19,CASSIESPLAWEQFF,TGTGCCAGTAGTATAGAATCCCCCCTAGCCTGGGAGCAGTTCTTC
TRBJ2-6,NA,TRBD2,19,TRBV19,CASSILRLAGTSGANVLTF,TGTGCCAGTAGTATTTTAAGGCTAGCGGGAACCTCTGGGGCCAACGTCCTGACTTTC
TRBJ1-1,NA,NA,15,TRBV27,CASSLSQGMNTEAFF,TGTGCCAGCAGTTTGAGCCAGGGGATGAACACTGAAGCTTTCTTT
TRBJ1-5,NA,NA,14,TRBV30,CAWSVGQSNQPQHF,TGTGCCTGGAGTGTAGGACAGAGCAATCAGCCCCAGCATTTT
TRBJ1-6,NA,TRBD1,14,TRBV25-1,CASRGQGDGSPLHF,TGTGCCAGCAGAGGACAGGGAGATGGTTCACCCCTCCACTTT
TRBJ2-2,few,NA,14,TRBV5-4,CASSLGGITGELFF,TGTGCCAGCAGCTTGGGAGGTATCACCGGGGAGCTGTTTTTT
TRBJ2-1,once,TRBD2,17,TRBV11-2,CASSFFVGLATYNEQFF,TGTGCCAGCAGCTTTTTCGTGGGACTAGCGACGTACAATGAGCAGTTCTTC
TRBJ2-4,NA,NA,14,TRBV5-4,CASSLSGERNIQYF,TGTGCCAGCAGCTTGTCAGGGGAAAGAAACATTCAGTACTTC
TRBJ2-7,NA,TRBD2,14,TRBV30,CAWTPRGGVYEQYF,TGTGCCTGGACCCCCCGCGGGGGGGTCTACGAGCAGTACTTC
TRBJ2-1,NA,NA,15,TRBV5-1,CASSLDVGASNEQFF,TGCGCCAGCAGCTTGGACGTCGGTGCCTCAAATGAGCAGTTCTTC
TRBJ2-7,NA,TRBD1,15,TRBV19,CASSRSGQGNYEQYF,TGTGCCAGTAGTAGATCGGGACAGGGTAACTACGAGCAGTACTTC
TRBJ2-2,NA,TRBD2,13,TRBV29-1,CSVRGGNTGELFF,TGCAGCGTCCGGGGGGGGAACACCGGGGAGCTGTTTTTT
TRBJ1-1,NA,NA,19,TRBV5-8,CASSHALGKAGVMNTEAFF,TGTGCCAGCAGCCACGCCTTAGGGAAGGCAGGGGTCATGAACACTGAAGCTTTCTTT
TRBJ1-4,once,TRBD1,15,TRBV27,CASSSLRQGNEKLFF,TGTGCCAGCAGTTCTCTACGACAGGGTAATGAAAAACTGTTTTTT
TRBJ2-4,NA,NA,16,TRBV5-1,CASSFELPAAKNIQYF,TGCGCCAGCAGCTTTGAACTCCCAGCGGCCAAAAACATTCAGTACTTC
TRBJ2-5,NA,NA,15,TRBV7-8,CASSRFPPSEETQYF,TGTGCCAGCAGCCGATTCCCGCCTAGCGAAGAGACCCAGTACTTC
TRBJ2-1,NA,TRBD2,14,TRBV5-1,CASSLLAENNEQFF,TGCGCCAGCAGCTTACTAGCGGAGAACAATGAGCAGTTCTTC
TRBJ2-2,NA,NA,14,TRBV11-2,CASPGSNRPGELFF,TGTGCCAGCCCGGGGTCTAATCGTCCGGGGGAGCTGTTTTTT
TRBJ2-3,once,NA,15,TRBV5-1,CASTSGDSRFDTQYF,TGCGCCAGCACCTCGGGGGACAGCCGATTCGATACGCAGTATTTT
TRBJ2-3,NA,TRBD2,16,TRBV4-2,CASSPWTSGGLDTQYF,TGTGCCAGCAGCCCGTGGACTAGCGGGGGTTTGGATACGCAGTATTTT
TRBJ2-7,NA,TRBD1,16,TRBV15,CATSRDPQGLRYEQYF,TGTGCCACCAGCAGAGATCCACAGGGGCTAAGGTACGAGCAGTACTTC
TRBJ2-3,NA,TRBD2,16,TRBV23-1,CASSPPTSHGTDTQYF,TGCGCCAGCAGTCCCCCGACTAGCCATGGAACAGATACGCAGTATTTT
TRBJ2-1,NA,NA,13,TRBV11-3,CASSFTGNNEQFF,TGTGCCAGCAGCTTCACAGGGAACAATGAGCAGTTCTTC
TRBJ2-7,NA,NA,15,TRBV19,CASSPLDRQSYEQYF,TGTGCCAGTAGCCCTCTAGACAGGCAATCCTACGAGCAGTACTTC
TRBJ2-2,NA,TRBD1,16,TRBV7-9,CASSSPGQGDTGELFF,TGTGCCAGCAGCTCCCCGGGACAGGGGGACACCGGGGAGCTGTTTTTT
TRBJ2-1,NA,NA,16,TRBV5-6,CASSVISGSSYNEQFF,TGTGCCAGCAGCGTAATTAGCGGTAGCTCCTACAATGAGCAGTTCTTC
TRBJ2-1,NA,NA,14,TRBV7-9,CASSLAGTYNEQFF,TGTGCCAGCAGCTTAGCGGGCACCTACAATGAGCAGTTCTTC
TRBJ2-7,once,NA,15,TRBV27,CASSFLRPSGDEQYF,TGTGCCAGCAGTTTCCTCCGGCCGTCCGGGGACGAGCAGTACTTC
TRBJ1-1,NA,NA,13,TRBV30,CAWSGRGNTEAFF,TGTGCCTGGAGTGGAAGGGGGAACACTGAAGCTTTCTTT
TRBJ1-5,NA,NA,16,TRBV7-8,CASSQAGVMSNQPQHF,TGTGCCAGCAGCCAGGCGGGGGTTATGAGCAATCAGCCCCAGCATTTT